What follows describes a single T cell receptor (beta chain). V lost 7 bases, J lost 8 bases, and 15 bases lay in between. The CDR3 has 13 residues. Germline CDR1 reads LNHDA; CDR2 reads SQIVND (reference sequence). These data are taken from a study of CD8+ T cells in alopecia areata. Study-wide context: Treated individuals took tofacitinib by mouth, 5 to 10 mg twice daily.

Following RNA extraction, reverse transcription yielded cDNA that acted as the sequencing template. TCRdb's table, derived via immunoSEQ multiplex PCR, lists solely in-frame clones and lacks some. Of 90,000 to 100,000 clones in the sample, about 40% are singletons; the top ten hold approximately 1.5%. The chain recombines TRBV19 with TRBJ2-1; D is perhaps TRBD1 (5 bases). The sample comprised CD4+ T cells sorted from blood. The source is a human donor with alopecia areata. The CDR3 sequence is CASTHRWGDEQFF. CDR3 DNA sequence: TGTGCCAGTACCCACCGATGGGGCGATGAGCAGTTCTTC.